This T cell receptor (beta chain) is from a study of control samples from healthy donors and cancer patients. This clone was observed a few times. This CDR3 region has 18 residues. The V gene end was trimmed by 5 bases and the J gene end by 3 bases; junction bases not matched to a gene: 16. Germline V gene sequence: CDR1 LNHDA, CDR2 SQIVND (reference sequence). Sequencing was performed with immunoSEQ multiplex PCR; in TCRdb, only in-frame clones are kept and a portion is missing. The repertoire holds roughly 90,000 clones, approximately 82% seen once, with over 7.5% in the top ten. The TCR originated in a woman aged 55-70 years in good health. Material for sequencing was blood. The V call is TRBV19, the J call TRBJ1-1, with 9 nucleotides matching TRBD1. The CDR3 spells CASSDRGQGWGTDTEAFF. The DNA for the CDR3 is TGTGCCAGTAGTGACCGTGGACAGGGGTGGGGCACGGACACTGAAGCTTTCTTT.